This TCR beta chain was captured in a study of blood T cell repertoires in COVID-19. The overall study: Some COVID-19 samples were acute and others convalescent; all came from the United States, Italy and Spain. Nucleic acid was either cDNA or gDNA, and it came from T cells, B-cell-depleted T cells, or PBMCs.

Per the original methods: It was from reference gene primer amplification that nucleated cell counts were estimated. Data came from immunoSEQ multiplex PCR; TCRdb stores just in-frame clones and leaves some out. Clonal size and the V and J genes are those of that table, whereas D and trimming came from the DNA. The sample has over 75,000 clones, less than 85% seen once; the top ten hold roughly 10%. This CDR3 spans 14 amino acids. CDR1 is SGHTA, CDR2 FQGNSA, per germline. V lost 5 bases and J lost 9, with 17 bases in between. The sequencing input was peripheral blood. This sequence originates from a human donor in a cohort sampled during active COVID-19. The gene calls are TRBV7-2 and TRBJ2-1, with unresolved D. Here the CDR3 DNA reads TGTGCCAGCAGCCCTGGGCCCCCGACGCGTGAGCAGTTCTTC. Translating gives CASSPGPPTREQFF.